The clone carrying this T cell receptor (beta chain) appeared a few times. What it binds is not known. An end of the junction does not agree with germline; a read error may underlie this. Other DNA sequences within the sample encode an identical CDR3. Before thyroid surgery, none of the patients had received any treatment. From germline, CDR1 is LNHNV and CDR2 YYDKDF (reference sequence). The CDR3 contains 13 residues. Per the study methods: In papillary thyroid cancer, a distant-metastasis classifier was built using CDR3 differences across clinicopathological groups. Through MiXCR, TCRdb re-clonotyped the PCR reads. Clone size and V and J calls follow TCRdb, not the original study. The data show around 18,000 clones, 29% seen once. These data are taken from a study of metastatic and nonmetastatic thyroid tumors. Study in general: Across peripheral blood and tumor or nodule tissue samples taken from malignant and benign thyroid patients, the repertoires were compared with one another.

Study-wide findings and caveats: Versus benign nodules, malignant thyroid tumors reportedly had significantly higher TCR beta diversity, in blood and tumor.

This sequence was found in a female donor with papillary thyroid cancer or a benign thyroid nodule (not recorded which). Some clones in this sample may be carry-over from other donors' samples. Source material: tumor tissue. The chain is built from TRBV15 and TRBJ1-1; D is uncertain. CDR3 in amino acids: CATSRVVGTEAFF. The CDR3 DNA reads TGTGCCACCAGCAGAGTCGTCGGTACTGAAGCCTTCTTC.